This passage covers 30 T cell receptor beta chains from one sample sequenced in a study of technical replicates of blood from a few donors. Sequencing used immunoSEQ multiplex PCR; TCRdb keeps in-frame clones, though not all of them. The sample contains around 83,000 clones, 94% of which appear only once. Source material: T cells isolated from PBMCs. The receptors shown here come from a human donor in good health.

The V gene is TRBV6-5, the J gene TRBJ2-3, with D maybe TRBD2 (5 bases). CDR1 and CDR2 (germline): MNHEY, SVGAGI. This CDR3 contains 16 residues. Trimming stripped 2 bases from V and 0 bases from J, with 12 bases between. As DNA, the CDR3 is TGTGCCAGCAGTTACAGCGGCAGACCCAGCACAGATACGCAGTATTTT. Its translation is CASSYSGRPSTDTQYF.

The chain uses TRBV27 and TRBJ2-1; 12 nucleotides agree with TRBD2. Germline V gives CDR1 MNHEY, CDR2 SMNVEV (reference sequence). V was pared by 5 bases and J by 9 bases, with 14 bases of the junction left unmatched. There are 17 residues in the CDR3. CDR3 in amino acids: CASSRGLAGSRGSEQFF. For the CDR3, the DNA is TGTGCCAGCAGTCGTGGACTAGCGGGGAGTCGGGGAAGTGAGCAGTTCTTC.

This chain joins TRBV7-9 and TRBJ1-1; TRBD1 matches 8 bases. CDR1 and CDR2 (germline): SEHNR, FQNEAQ (reference sequence). Losses at the gene ends were 5 bases for V and 11 bases for J; bases not matched to a gene: 16. The CDR3 length is 15 residues. CDR3 nucleotide sequence: TGTGCCAGCAGCGAGAGGGACAGGTCCTCTATGGGGGCTTTCTTT. It specifies CASSERDRSSMGAFF.

The chain recombines TRBV2 with TRBJ2-6, with 8 bases aligning to TRBD1. The germline CDR1 and CDR2 sequences are SNHLY and FYNNEI. The junction had 1 base not matched to a gene; V was cut back by 9 bases and J by 3 bases. This CDR3 is built from 13 residues. As DNA, the CDR3 is TGTGCCAGGACAGGGGATGGGGCCAACGTCCTGACTTTC. Its translation is CARTGDGANVLTF.

The chain recombines TRBV2 with TRBJ1-2; weak D call: TRBD1 (5 bases). Germline V CDR1 and CDR2: SNHLY, FYNNEI. The CDR3 contains 12 residues. V gave up 5 bases and J gave up 6 bases, with 10 bases separating them. The CDR3 loop reads CASSILGDGYTF. The CDR3 region has the DNA TGTGCCAGCAGTATATTAGGGGATGGCTACACCTTC.

The CDR3 loop reads CASSLGPGTSYEQYF. For the CDR3, the DNA is TGTGCCAGCTCACTTGGGCCCGGGACTAGCTACGAGCAGTACTTC. The gene calls are TRBV18 and TRBJ2-7, with TRBD2 matching 8 bases. This CDR3 is built from 15 residues. The germline CDR1 and CDR2 sequences are KGHSH and LQKENI. The V and J ends lost 4 bases and 3 bases, in that order; junction bases with no gene match: 8.

This chain uses TRBV18 with TRBJ2-3; possibly TRBD2 for D (5 bases). In germline, CDR1 is KGHSH, CDR2 LQKENI. V lost 5 bases, J lost 4 bases, and 16 bases lay in between. The CDR3 length is 15 residues. CDR3 coding DNA: TGTGCCAGCTCAAACACTAGGATTGGTCCAGATACGCAGTATTTT. This encodes CASSNTRIGPDTQYF.

This chain connects TRBV28 to TRBJ2-4; 7 nucleotides agree with TRBD2. This CDR3 is 16 amino acids long. Germline V gives CDR1 MDHEN, CDR2 SYDVKM. Trimming at V came to 4 bases and at J to 2 bases, leaving 8 bases not matched to a gene. CDR3 nucleotide sequence: TGTGCCAGCAGTTCCCCACGGGAGGAGTCCAAAAACATTCAGTACTTC. Its translation is CASSSPREESKNIQYF.

V usage is TRBV30 and J usage is TRBJ2-7, with a tentative D call TRBD1 (5 bases). CDR3 size: 15 residues. The germline V gene encodes CDR1 GTSNPN and CDR2 SVGIG (reference sequence). The V gene lost 0 bases and the J gene lost 2 bases, with 14 bases spanning the gap. CDR3 DNA: TGTGCCTGGAGTGTTGGAACAGGTCAAACCTACGAGCAGTACTTC. Translated: CAWSVGTGQTYEQYF.

This chain connects TRBV11-2 to TRBJ2-7; D is undetermined. The CDR3 consists of 11 residues. CDR1 is SGHAT, CDR2 FQNNGV, per germline. Trimming removed 5 bases from V and 9 bases from J, with 11 bases in between. The CDR3 nucleotides are TGTGCCAGCAGCAAAAACCCGGTGCAGTACTTC. Its translation: CASSKNPVQYF.

This chain uses TRBV6-1 with TRBJ1-2; D not certain. This CDR3 is built from 14 residues. V lost 4 bases to trimming and J lost 4 bases, with 13 bases between them. The germline V gene has CDR1 MNHNS and CDR2 SASEGT. This CDR3 reads CASSVDGEIYGYTF. The CDR3 DNA follows: TGTGCCAGCAGTGTGGACGGGGAAATCTATGGCTACACCTTC.

The chain joins TRBV25-1 to TRBJ1-4, with D hard to call. The ends were cut back, 5 bases at V and 8 bases at J, with 15 bases in the middle. The CDR3 loop spans 14 amino acids. CDR1 and CDR2 from the germline V gene are MGHDK and SYGVNS. CDR3 DNA: TGTGCCAGCAGTCCTGAGAGGGCGCAGGAAAAACTGTTTTTT. It specifies CASSPERAQEKLFF.

The chain couples TRBV19 to TRBJ2-5; weak D call: TRBD2 (7 bases). Trimming shortened V by 2 bases and J by 5 bases, and 15 bases separated the two germline ends. The CDR3 consists of 15 residues. Per the germline V gene, CDR1 is LNHDA and CDR2 is SQIVND (reference sequence). The chain's CDR3 is CASSITGRVLETQYF. The CDR3 nucleotides read TGTGCCAGTAGTATAACAGGGAGGGTATTGGAGACCCAGTACTTC. Combining the CDR3 with reference TRBV19 and TRBJ2-5 gives the whole variable domain DGGITQSPKYLFRKEGQNVTLSCEQNLNHDAMYWYRQDPGQGLRLIYYSQIVNDFQKGDIAEGYSVSREKKESFPLTVTSAQKNPTAFYLCASSITGRVLETQYFGPGTRLLVL.

The chain uses TRBV7-3 and TRBJ1-1; 7 nucleotides match TRBD1. V shed 4 bases, J shed 1 base, and the junction held 15 bases outside the gene matches. Per germline, CDR1 SGHTA and CDR2 FQGTGA. There are 18 residues in the CDR3. The CDR3: CASSYTPGPQGGNTEAFF. CDR3 in DNA: TGTGCCAGCAGCTATACACCGGGACCCCAGGGGGGGAACACTGAAGCTTTCTTT.

The chain joins TRBV4-1 to TRBJ2-2, with unresolved D. The ends were cut back, 6 bases at V and 10 bases at J, with 12 bases in the middle. Germline CDR1 is MGHRA and CDR2 is YSYEKL. This CDR3 is built from 12 residues. In nucleotides, the CDR3 is TGCGCCAGCAGAGCCGTCCGTTCGGAGCTGTTTTTT. Amino acid sequence: CASRAVRSELFF.

CDR3 in DNA: TGTGCCAGCAGCTTAGTCACGGGAGGCCGAGACGAGCAGTACTTC. It codes for CASSLVTGGRDEQYF. V and J are TRBV7-2 and TRBJ2-7; 7 bases fit TRBD2. V was pared by 1 base and J by 5 bases, with 8 bases of the junction left unmatched. CDR1 is SGHTA and CDR2 is FQGNSA in the germline V gene. The CDR3 sequence is 15 residues long. The entire variable domain, with the rest obtained from reference TRBV7-2 and TRBJ2-7, is as follows: GAGVSQSPSNKVTEKGKDVELRCDPISGHTALYWYRQSLGQGLEFLIYFQGNSAPDKSGLPSDRFSAERTGGSVSTLTIQRTQQEDSAVYLCASSLVTGGRDEQYFGPGTRLTVT.

The V and J genes are TRBV7-2 and TRBJ2-2; 8 positions match TRBD1. CDR3 length: 15 residues. The J segment lost 0 bases and the V segment lost 6 bases, leaving 3 bases of the junction unmatched. The germline V gene has CDR1 SGHTA and CDR2 FQGNSA. DNA of the CDR3: TGTGCCAGCAGGTACAGGGGGACGAACACCGGGGAGCTGTTTTTT. Residues: CASRYRGTNTGELFF.

This sequence joins TRBV18 and TRBJ1-4, with D unclear. This CDR3 region has 15 residues. V lost 0 bases, J lost 0 bases, and 5 bases lay in between. The germline CDR1 and CDR2 sequences are KGHSH and LQKENI. CDR3 DNA: TGTGCCAGCTCACCACCGGCTGCAACTAATGAAAAACTGTTTTTT. It yields the protein CASSPPAATNEKLFF.

The V and J genes are TRBV4-1 and TRBJ2-3; D is ambiguous. The V end was cut by 0 bases, the J end by 1 base, with 8 bases between. This CDR3 comprises 15 residues. From germline, CDR1 is MGHRA and CDR2 YSYEKL. The CDR3 reads CASSQESLRTDTQYF. In DNA, the CDR3 is TGCGCCAGCAGCCAAGAAAGCTTACGCACAGATACGCAGTATTTT.

CDR3 region: CASSLTSGRESEQFF. The DNA of the CDR3 is TGCGCCAGCAGCTTGACTAGCGGGAGGGAGAGTGAGCAGTTCTTC. V usage is TRBV5-1 and J usage is TRBJ2-1, with 13 bases lining up with TRBD2. The trim removed 1 base at V and 9 bases at J, leaving 4 bases unmatched. The CDR3 spans 15 residues. Germline lookup yields CDR1 SGHRS and CDR2 YFSETQ.

V and J are TRBV25-1 and TRBJ1-1, with D tentatively TRBD1 (6 bases). The CDR3 runs 16 residues. Trimming cost V 2 bases and J 6 bases, with 19 bases left between them. Germline CDR1 is MGHDK and CDR2 is SYGVNS. The CDR3 spells CASSEDRRGGQPEAFF. In nucleotides, the CDR3 is TGTGCCAGCAGTGAAGATAGACGTGGAGGACAGCCTGAAGCTTTCTTT.

The chain combines TRBV28 with TRBJ2-2; possibly TRBD1 for D (5 bases). The CDR3 has 16 residues. CDR1 is MDHEN and CDR2 is SYDVKM in the germline V gene. V was pared by 6 bases and J by 7 bases, with 21 bases between. The CDR3 DNA follows: TGTGCCAGCAGCGGTTTAGGTCAGGGCTTTGGCGGGGAGCTGTTTTTT. Residues: CASSGLGQGFGGELFF. Full variable domain (outside the CDR3, taken from reference TRBV28 and TRBJ2-2): DVKVTQSSRYLVKRTGEKVFLECVQDMDHENMFWYRQDPGLGLRLIYFSYDVKMKEKGDIPEGYSVSREKKERFSLILESASTNQTSMYLCASSGLGQGFGGELFFGEGSRLTVL.

This clone was seen a handful of times. The chain employs TRBV2 and TRBJ1-1, with 7 positions matching TRBD1. Trimming cost V 6 bases and J 4 bases; bases outside gene matches: 8. This CDR3 is built from 14 residues. Germline V gene lookup returns CDR1 SNHLY and CDR2 FYNNEI. CDR3 nucleotides: TGTGCCAGCAGGGGCACAGGGGCGGGCACTGAAGCTTTCTTT. It is translated as CASRGTGAGTEAFF.

The CDR3 region is CSGGGTYEQYF. As DNA, the CDR3 is TGCAGTGGGGGGGGCACCTACGAGCAGTACTTC. This sequence joins TRBV20-1 and TRBJ2-7, with D maybe TRBD2 (7 bases). CDR3 length equals 11 residues. Germline-derived CDR1 and CDR2 are DFQATT and SNEGSKA (reference sequence). V was clipped by 7 bases and J by 2 bases, with 9 bases between them.

As DNA, the CDR3 is TGTGCCAGCAGAGGGACAGGCAATTTACCCTACAATGAGCAGTTCTTC. Residues: CASRGTGNLPYNEQFF. The J gene is TRBJ2-1, the V gene TRBV2; 8 bases fit TRBD1. There are 16 residues in the CDR3. V lost 6 bases, J lost 2 bases, and 9 bases stayed unmatched. Germline V gene sequence: CDR1 SNHLY, CDR2 FYNNEI.

The V call is TRBV5-4, the J call TRBJ1-2; 7 nucleotides line up with TRBD1. The germline V gene has CDR1 SGHNT and CDR2 YYREEE (reference sequence). The CDR3 extends over 13 amino acids. After removal of 0 bases from V and 6 bases from J, the junction contained 2 bases not matched to a gene. CDR3 sequence reads: CASSLVGGDGYTF. CDR3 DNA: TGTGCCAGCAGCTTGGTAGGGGGCGATGGCTACACCTTC. The full variable domain, in which reference TRBV5-4 and TRBJ1-2 provide the parts outside the CDR3, is ETGVTQSPTHLIKTRGQQVTLRCSSQSGHNTVSWYQQALGQGPQFIFQYYREEENGRGNFPPRFSGLQFPNYSSELNVNALELDDSALYLCASSLVGGDGYTFGSGTRLTVV.

This clone was counted between two and nine times. V and J are TRBV10-1 and TRBJ1-5, with 9 bases lining up with TRBD1. CDR3 length: 12 amino acids. CDR1 and CDR2 (germline): WNHNN, SYGVQD (reference sequence). V shed 10 bases and J 6 bases; nucleotides not matched to a gene: 4. CDR3 bases: TGCGCCATACAGGGGGCGGGTCAGCCCCAGCATTTT. As protein: CAIQGAGQPQHF.

The chain employs TRBV27 and TRBJ2-4; 7 bases agree with TRBD2. J was trimmed by 2 bases and V by 5 bases; bases with no gene match: 6. CDR3 length: 15 residues. The germline V gene encodes CDR1 MNHEY and CDR2 SMNVEV (reference sequence). The CDR3 nucleotides are TGTGCCAGCAGTCTCGGACTAGTCTCCAAAAACATTCAGTACTTC. This gives the protein CASSLGLVSKNIQYF.

The chain recombines TRBV7-6 with TRBJ2-7; TRBD2 matches 11 bases. Germline V gene data show CDR1 as SGHVS and CDR2 as FNYEAQ. Trimming took 3 bases from V and 3 from J; bases not matched to a gene: 1. The CDR3 consists of 14 residues. CDR3 sequence: CASSFGLAGYEQYF. CDR3 DNA sequence: TGTGCCAGCAGCTTTGGACTAGCGGGCTACGAGCAGTACTTC.

The CDR3 sequence is CAISESREITYEQYF. DNA of the CDR3: TGTGCCATCAGTGAGTCACGGGAGATTACCTACGAGCAGTACTTC. The rearrangement joins TRBV10-3 to TRBJ2-7; D is perhaps TRBD2 (6 bases). Trimming stripped 0 bases from V and 2 bases from J, with 11 bases between. The CDR3 extends over 15 amino acids. Looked up from germline, CDR1 is ENHRY and CDR2 is SYGVKD.